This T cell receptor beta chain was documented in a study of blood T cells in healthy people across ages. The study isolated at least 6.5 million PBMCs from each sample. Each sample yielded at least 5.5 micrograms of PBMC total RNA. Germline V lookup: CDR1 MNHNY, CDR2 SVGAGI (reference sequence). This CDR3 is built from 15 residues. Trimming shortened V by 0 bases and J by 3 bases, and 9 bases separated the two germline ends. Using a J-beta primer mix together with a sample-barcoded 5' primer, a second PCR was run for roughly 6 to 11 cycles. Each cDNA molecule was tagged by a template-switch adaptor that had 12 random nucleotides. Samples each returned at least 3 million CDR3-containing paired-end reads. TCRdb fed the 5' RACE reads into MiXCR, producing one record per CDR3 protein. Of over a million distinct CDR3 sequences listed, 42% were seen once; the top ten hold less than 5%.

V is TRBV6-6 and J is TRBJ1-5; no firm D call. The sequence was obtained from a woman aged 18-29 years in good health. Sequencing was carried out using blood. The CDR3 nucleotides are TGTGCCAGCAGTTACTCCGGAGAACTCAATCAGCCCCAGCATTTT. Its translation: CASSYSGELNQPQHF.